The clone carrying this T cell receptor beta chain has just one count. The entry originates in a study of shared clonotypes between healthy human individuals. V was clipped by 4 bases and J by 5 bases, with 13 bases between them. Germline loops: CDR1 SGHRS, CDR2 YFSETQ. The CDR3 covers 13 residues. Assay used: immunoSEQ multiplex PCR; TCRdb lists only in-frame clones, some missing. This table has about 2.3 million clones, over 85% appearing once. This chain joins TRBV5-1 and TRBJ2-7; no clear D. This sequence was found in a man aged 18 to 35 in good health. Some clones in this sample may be carry-over from other donors' samples. Sequencing used naive CD4+ T cells from PBMCs. Stated subset: CD45RA+ positively selected. The CDR3 DNA reads TGCGCCAGCAGCCTGGGAAGGAGAAACGAGCAGTACTTC. It is translated as CASSLGRRNEQYF.